These T cell receptor beta chains were read from a single sample in a study of T cell responses to AZD1222 COVID-19 vaccine. The assay was immunoSEQ multiplex PCR, and TCRdb's table has in-frame clones only and misses some. The repertoire holds some 79,000 clones, roughly 75% seen once, with about 50% in the top ten. Sample: peripheral blood, taken 28 days after the second AZD1222 dose. These receptor sequences come from an adult who received the AZD1222 COVID-19 vaccine. CDR3s include the opening cysteine and the closing phenylalanine or tryptophan.

J: TRBJ1-5
V: TRBV7-9
CDR3: CASSKQGVNQPQHF

J: TRBJ2-1
V: TRBV5-6
CDR3: CASSLGGSYNEQFF

J: TRBJ2-3
V: TRBV7-9
CDR3: CASSQRDNSLTDTQYF

J: TRBJ2-5
V: TRBV7-8
CDR3: CASSLGTDQETQYF

J: TRBJ2-1
V: TRBV18
CDR3: CASSPSLNEQFF

J: TRBJ1-6
V: TRBV3-1/TRBV3-2
CDR3: CASIGYNSPLHF

J: TRBJ2-3
V: TRBV12-3/TRBV12-4
CDR3: CASSLNTDTQYF

J: TRBJ1-1
V: TRBV7-2
CDR3: CASSSTGVTEAFF

J: TRBJ1-1
V: TRBV27
CDR3: CASSLAQGAYTEAFF

J: TRBJ1-4
V: TRBV6-4
CDR3: CASRTGLELFF

J: TRBJ1-4
V: TRBV28
CDR3: CASSFANEKLFF

J: TRBJ1-6
V: TRBV6-6
CDR3: CASRYDIPGSPLHF

J: TRBJ1-4
V: TRBV24-1
CDR3: CATSDSLRGSEKLFF

J: TRBJ2-1
V: TRBV2
CDR3: CASSSWTGGVNEQFF

J: TRBJ2-7
V: TRBV6-2/TRBV6-3
CDR3: CASSIPTRTDEQYF

J: TRBJ2-5
V: TRBV28
CDR3: CASSLLGTGGRNQYF

J: TRBJ2-1
V: TRBV19
CDR3: CASSMTGGINNEQFF

J: TRBJ2-7
V: TRBV27
CDR3: CASSLRGGSTYEQYF

J: TRBJ2-1
V: TRBV5-5
CDR3: CASSPGTSGGPSSYNEQFF

J: TRBJ2-1
V: TRBV7-8
CDR3: CASSFRASYNEQFF

J: TRBJ2-5
V: TRBV7-2
CDR3: CASSLSLSTRGGQETQYF

J: TRBJ2-5
V: TRBV5-8
CDR3: CASTPVPQEETQYF

J: TRBJ2-3
V: TRBV21-1
CDR3: CASSTPTSGGPTDTQYF

J: TRBJ2-7
V: TRBV6-5
CDR3: CASSYSSSGHYEQYF